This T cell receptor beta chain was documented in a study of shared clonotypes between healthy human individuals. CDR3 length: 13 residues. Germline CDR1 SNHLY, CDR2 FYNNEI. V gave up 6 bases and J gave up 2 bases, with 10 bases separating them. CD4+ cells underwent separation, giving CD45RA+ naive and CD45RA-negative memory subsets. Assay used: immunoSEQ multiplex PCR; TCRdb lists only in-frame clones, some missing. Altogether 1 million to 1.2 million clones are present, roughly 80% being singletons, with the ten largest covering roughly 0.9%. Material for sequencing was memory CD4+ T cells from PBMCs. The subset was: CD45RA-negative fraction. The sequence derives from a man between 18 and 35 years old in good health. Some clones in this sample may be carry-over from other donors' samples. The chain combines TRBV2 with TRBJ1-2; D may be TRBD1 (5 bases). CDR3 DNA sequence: TGTGCCAGCAGGCCGGGACGAAACTATGGCTACACCTTC. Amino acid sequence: CASRPGRNYGYTF.